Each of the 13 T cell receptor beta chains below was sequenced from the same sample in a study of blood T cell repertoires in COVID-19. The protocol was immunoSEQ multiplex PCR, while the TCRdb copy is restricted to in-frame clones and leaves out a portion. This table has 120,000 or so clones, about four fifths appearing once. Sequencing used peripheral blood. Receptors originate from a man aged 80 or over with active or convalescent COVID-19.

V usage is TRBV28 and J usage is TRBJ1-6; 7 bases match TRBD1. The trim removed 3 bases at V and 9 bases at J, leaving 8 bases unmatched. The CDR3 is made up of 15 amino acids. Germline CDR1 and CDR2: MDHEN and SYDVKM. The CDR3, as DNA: TGTGCCAGCAGTTTCCGGGGACAGAACGGTTCACCCCTCCACTTT. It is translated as CASSFRGQNGSPLHF.

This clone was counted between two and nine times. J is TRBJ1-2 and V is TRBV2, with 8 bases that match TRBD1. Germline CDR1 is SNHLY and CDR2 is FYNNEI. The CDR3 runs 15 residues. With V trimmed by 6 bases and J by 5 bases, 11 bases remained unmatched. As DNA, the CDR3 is TGTGCCAGCAGAGCAGGGACAGGTCCCATTTATGGCTACACCTTC. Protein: CASRAGTGPIYGYTF.

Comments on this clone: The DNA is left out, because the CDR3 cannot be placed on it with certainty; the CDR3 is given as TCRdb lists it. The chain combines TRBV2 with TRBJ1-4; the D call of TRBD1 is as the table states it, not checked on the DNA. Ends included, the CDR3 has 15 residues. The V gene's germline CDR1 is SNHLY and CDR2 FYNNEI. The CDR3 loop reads CASSTSTGTLGKLFF.

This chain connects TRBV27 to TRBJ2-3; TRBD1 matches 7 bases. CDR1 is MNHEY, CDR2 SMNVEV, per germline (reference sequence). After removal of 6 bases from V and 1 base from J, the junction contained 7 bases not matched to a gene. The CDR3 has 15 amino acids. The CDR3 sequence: CASSPLGGRTDTQYF. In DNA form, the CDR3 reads TGTGCCAGCAGCCCCTTAGGGGGCCGCACAGATACGCAGTATTTT.

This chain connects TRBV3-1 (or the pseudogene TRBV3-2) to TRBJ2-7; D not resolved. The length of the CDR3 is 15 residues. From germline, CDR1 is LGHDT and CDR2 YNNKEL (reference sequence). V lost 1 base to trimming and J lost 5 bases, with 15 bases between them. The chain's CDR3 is CASSQGFGGTDEQYF. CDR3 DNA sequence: TGTGCCAGCAGCCAAGGTTTCGGCGGTACCGACGAGCAGTACTTC.

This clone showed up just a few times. In DNA, the CDR3 is TGCAGCGTTAGTCCAGGGGGCAACTACGAGCAGTACTTC. This gives the protein CSVSPGGNYEQYF. This chain connects TRBV29-1 to TRBJ2-7; 8 nucleotides match TRBD1. From germline, CDR1 is SQVTM and CDR2 ANQGSEA. V shed 5 bases, J shed 3 bases, and the junction held 6 bases outside the gene matches. The CDR3 spans 13 residues.

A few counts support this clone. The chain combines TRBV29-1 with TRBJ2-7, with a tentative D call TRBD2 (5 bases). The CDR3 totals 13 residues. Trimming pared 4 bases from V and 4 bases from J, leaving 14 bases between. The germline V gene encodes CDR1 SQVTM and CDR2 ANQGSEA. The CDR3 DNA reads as TGCAGCGTTGGGGCTAGCATAGGGTACGAGCAGTACTTC. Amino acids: CSVGASIGYEQYF.

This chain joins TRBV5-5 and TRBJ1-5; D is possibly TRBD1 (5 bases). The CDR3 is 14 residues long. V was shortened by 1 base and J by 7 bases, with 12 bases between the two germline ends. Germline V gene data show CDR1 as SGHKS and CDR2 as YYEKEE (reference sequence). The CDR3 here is CASSLSTGEQPQHF. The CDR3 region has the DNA TGTGCCAGCAGCTTGAGTACGGGGGAACAGCCCCAGCATTTT.

The CDR3 DNA is TGTGCCAGCAGCCAATCGGGAGAATTTTTTAACTATGGCTACACCTTC. This sequence encodes CASSQSGEFFNYGYTF. The chain uses TRBV16 and TRBJ1-2; D unresolved. Trimming removed 0 bases at V and 1 base at J, with 12 bases between. The length of the CDR3 is 16 residues. CDR1 is KGHSY, CDR2 FQNENV, per germline.

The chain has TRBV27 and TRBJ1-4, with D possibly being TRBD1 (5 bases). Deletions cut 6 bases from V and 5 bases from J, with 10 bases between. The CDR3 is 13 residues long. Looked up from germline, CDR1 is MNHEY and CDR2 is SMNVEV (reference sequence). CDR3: CASSVGGNEKLFF. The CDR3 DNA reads TGTGCCAGCAGCGTGGGGGGGAATGAAAAACTGTTTTTT. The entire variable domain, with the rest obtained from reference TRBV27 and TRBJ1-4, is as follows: EAQVTQNPRYLITVTGKKLTVTCSQNMNHEYMSWYRQDPGLGLRQIYYSMNVEVTDKGDVPEGYKVSRKEKRNFPLILESPSPNQTSLYFCASSVGGNEKLFFGSGTQLSVL.

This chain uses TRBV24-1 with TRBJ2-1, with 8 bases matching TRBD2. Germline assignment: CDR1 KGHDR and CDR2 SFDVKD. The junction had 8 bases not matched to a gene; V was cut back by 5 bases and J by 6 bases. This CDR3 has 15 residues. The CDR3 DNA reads TGTGCCACCAGTGTGGCCGGGGGGGTTTCCAATGAGCAGTTCTTC. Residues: CATSVAGGVSNEQFF.

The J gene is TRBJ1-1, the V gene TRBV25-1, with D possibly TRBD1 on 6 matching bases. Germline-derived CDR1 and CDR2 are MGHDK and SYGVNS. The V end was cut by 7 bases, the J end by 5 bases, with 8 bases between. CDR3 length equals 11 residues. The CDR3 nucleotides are TGTGCCAGCAAGGGGGTGACTGAAGCTTTCTTT. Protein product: CASKGVTEAFF. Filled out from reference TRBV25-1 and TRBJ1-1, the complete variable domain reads EADIYQTPRYLVIGTGKKITLECSQTMGHDKMYWYQQDPGMELHLIHYSYGVNSTEKGDLSSESTVSRIRTEHFPLTLESARPSHTSQYLCASKGVTEAFFGQGTRLTVV.

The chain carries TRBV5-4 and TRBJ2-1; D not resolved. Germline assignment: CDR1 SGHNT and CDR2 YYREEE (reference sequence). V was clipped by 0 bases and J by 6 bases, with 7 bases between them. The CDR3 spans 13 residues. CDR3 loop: CASSLAVRNEQFF. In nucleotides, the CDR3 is TGTGCCAGCAGCTTGGCGGTACGCAATGAGCAGTTCTTC.